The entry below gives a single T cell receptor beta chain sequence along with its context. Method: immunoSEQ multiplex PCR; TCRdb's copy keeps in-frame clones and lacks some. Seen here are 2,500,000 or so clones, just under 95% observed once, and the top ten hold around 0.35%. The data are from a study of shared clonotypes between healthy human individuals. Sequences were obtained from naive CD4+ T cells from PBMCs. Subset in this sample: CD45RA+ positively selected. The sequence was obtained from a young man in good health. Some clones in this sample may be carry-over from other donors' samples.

CDR3 DNA: TGTGCCAGCAGCTGGAGACAGGGCCTGAACACTGAAGCTTTCTTT. Translation: CASSWRQGLNTEAFF. V is TRBV7-2 and J is TRBJ1-1; 7 bases match TRBD1. J was trimmed by 0 bases and V by 4 bases; bases with no gene match: 5. The CDR3 runs to 15 residues. Germline V lookup: CDR1 SGHTA, CDR2 FQGNSA.